A selection of T cell receptor beta chains follows, all from one sample in a study of cytomegalovirus exposure and HLA in healthy donors. Here immunoSEQ multiplex PCR was the method, and the copy in TCRdb shows in-frame clones only, minus some. The sample comprises around 150,000 clones, approximately 87% of which are singletons, and about 5.8% rests with the top ten. The sample taken for sequencing was PBMCs. The receptors originated from a young woman in good health and CMV-seronegative. Both conserved end residues are part of each CDR3. The D gene is left open where the match is weak. Expanded clones are given a class, and other clones once, few, many or no size at all.

v_call,cdr3_length,d_call,j_call,clone_size,cdr3_nt,cdr3_aa
TRBV18,15,TRBD1,TRBJ2-1,.,TGTGCCAGCTCACCACAGCAGGGGGAGTTAAATGAGCAGTTCTTC,CASSPQQGELNEQFF
TRBV5-1,15,.,TRBJ2-6,.,TGCGCCAGCAGTTTAACTGGGGCTGGGGCCAACGTCCTGACTTTC,CASSLTGAGANVLTF
TRBV7-6,16,.,TRBJ2-7,.,TGTGCCAGCAGCTTAACGGGGGGGACAGGGCGGAACGAGCAGTACTTC,CASSLTGGTGRNEQYF
TRBV7-6,16,.,TRBJ2-2,.,TGTGCCAGCAGCCCCCGGGGTAGCGGAGGCACCGGGGAGCTGTTTTTT,CASSPRGSGGTGELFF
TRBV30,12,.,TRBJ1-1,few,TGTGCCTGGAGTGTAGTGAACACTGAAGCTTTCTTT,CAWSVVNTEAFF
TRBV18,16,.,TRBJ2-3,.,TGTGCCAGCTCACCACTCGGGACCCCCCGGACCGATACGCAGTATTTT,CASSPLGTPRTDTQYF
TRBV6-5,15,.,TRBJ2-7,.,TGTGCCAGCAGGGGGGGCGGGACTATTCCCTACGAGCAGTACTTC,CASRGGGTIPYEQYF
TRBV18,14,.,TRBJ2-1,.,TGTGCCAGCTCACACCCGGGACACTTGAATGAGCAGTTCTTC,CASSHPGHLNEQFF
TRBV5-3,16,TRBD2,TRBJ2-7,.,TGTGCCAGAAGTCTCCGGACTAGCGGGAGTTTGTTCGAGCAGTACTTC,CARSLRTSGSLFEQYF
TRBV30,12,.,TRBJ2-7,.,TGTGCCTGGAGTGTAGTGGAGTACGAGCAGTACTTC,CAWSVVEYEQYF
TRBV28,14,.,TRBJ1-2,.,TGTGCCAGCAGTTTAGGACAGACTAACTATGGCTACACCTTC,CASSLGQTNYGYTF
TRBV4-3,15,.,TRBJ2-2,.,TGCGCCAGCAGCCAGAGACAGGCTAACACCGGGGAGCTGTTTTTT,CASSQRQANTGELFF
TRBV7-9,18,.,TRBJ1-6,.,TGTGCCAGCAGCTTATTCGCGTGGGGGGCAGGAGGGGGATCACCCCTCCACTTT,CASSLFAWGAGGGSPLHF
TRBV28,14,.,TRBJ1-4,.,TGTGCCAGCAGTTTAATACGGCGAAATGAAAAACTGTTTTTT,CASSLIRRNEKLFF
TRBV6-5,15,.,TRBJ2-3,.,TGTGCCAGCAGTTACTACACAGGGAGCACAGATACGCAGTATTTT,CASSYYTGSTDTQYF
TRBV27,15,.,TRBJ1-3,.,TGTGCCAGCAGCCCCAGGGGAAGGGGTGGAAACACCATATATTTT,CASSPRGRGGNTIYF
TRBV4-3,17,.,TRBJ2-4,.,TGCGCCAGCAGCCAAGATCATCGAGGGACAAGCGGCAGCATTCAGTACTTC,CASSQDHRGTSGSIQYF
TRBV7-3,14,TRBD2,TRBJ2-1,.,TGTGCCAGCAGCTTACTAGCGGGCGTCAATGAGCAGTTCTTC,CASSLLAGVNEQFF
TRBV30,15,.,TRBJ2-3,.,TGTGCCTGGAGTGTATCAAGCGTCTGGCCAGATACGCAGTATTTT,CAWSVSSVWPDTQYF
TRBV7-2,13,.,TRBJ1-1,.,TGTGCCAGCAGCTTGGGCCGGTACACTGAAGCTTTCTTT,CASSLGRYTEAFF
TRBV7-3,12,TRBD1,TRBJ1-1,few,TGTGCCAGCAGCTCGACAGGGACTGAAGCTTTCTTT,CASSSTGTEAFF
TRBV5-8,15,.,TRBJ2-7,.,TGTGCCAGCAGCCGTCGGGCCCGATCTTCGGGGGAGCAGTACTTC,CASSRRARSSGEQYF
TRBV28,15,.,TRBJ2-7,.,TGTGCCAGCAGTTTTCAAGCGAGACGGCTTACGGGGCAGTACTTC,CASSFQARRLTGQYF
TRBV27,14,.,TRBJ1-3,few,TGTGCCAGCAGTCCCAAGGACATTGGAAACACCATATATTTT,CASSPKDIGNTIYF
TRBV19,16,.,TRBJ2-6,once,TGTGCCAGTAGTCGCGGACTCCGAACTGGGGCCAACGTCCTGACTTTC,CASSRGLRTGANVLTF
TRBV29-1,15,TRBD1,TRBJ2-7,once,TGCAGCGTTGAAAGCAAGACAGGGGATCCCTACGAGCAGTACTTC,CSVESKTGDPYEQYF
TRBV28,16,.,TRBJ2-2,.,TGTGCCAGCAGCAAAACTAGACCCCGAACCACCGGGGAGCTGTTTTTT,CASSKTRPRTTGELFF
TRBV19,15,TRBD1,TRBJ1-5,.,TGTGCCAGTAGGGACAGGGAACGGGGCAATCAGCCCCAGCATTTT,CASRDRERGNQPQHF
TRBV28,14,.,TRBJ2-7,.,TGTGCCAGCAGTCCTGACTTAGGCGGGATAAAGCAGTACTTC,CASSPDLGGIKQYF
TRBV28,13,.,TRBJ1-1,.,TGTGCCAGCAGCCCTTCGGGTTACACTGAAGCTTTCTTT,CASSPSGYTEAFF
TRBV6-5,15,TRBD1,TRBJ2-2,.,TGTGCCAGCAGGGACAGGGTCACATCCACCGGGGAGCTGTTTTTT,CASRDRVTSTGELFF
TRBV7-9,14,.,TRBJ2-7,.,TGTGCCAGCAGCTTAGGAACCGCTGACTACGAGCAGTACTTC,CASSLGTADYEQYF
TRBV5-6,16,TRBD1,TRBJ2-4,.,TGTGCCAGCAGCAACAGGGGGCGGAAGGCCAAAAACATTCAGTACTTC,CASSNRGRKAKNIQYF
TRBV7-8,14,TRBD1,TRBJ1-2,.,TGTGCCAGCAGCTTAGTACAGGGGGCGGGTGGCTACACCTTC,CASSLVQGAGGYTF